The 31 T cell receptor beta chains presented below share a single source sample, sequenced in a study of glioma-infiltrating T cells. The iRepertoire nested amplicon-rescue multiplex PCR amplified TCR alpha and beta CDR3s from RNA. TCRdb reprocessed the multiplex PCR reads with MiXCR, giving one entry per CDR3 protein. Of fewer than 500,000 distinct CDR3 sequences in the sample, roughly two fifths were seen once. Sequenced sample: glioma tissue, nonneoplastic brain tissue, or PBMCs (not recorded which). The receptors were gathered from a human donor with low-grade glioma or glioblastoma, undergoing nonglioma brain surgery, or in good health (not recorded which).

The chain is built from TRBV7-2 and TRBJ1-5; the match to TRBD1 covers 10 bases. Germline V gives CDR1 SGHTA, CDR2 FQGNSA. This CDR3 is 15 amino acids long. The V gene end was trimmed by 5 bases and the J gene end by 4 bases; junction bases not matched to a gene: 5. For the CDR3, the DNA is TGTGCCAGCAGCCGGGACAGGGGTGTGAATCAGCCCCAGCATTTT. Its translation: CASSRDRGVNQPQHF.

This clonotype has just one count. J is TRBJ2-7 and V is TRBV25-1; TRBD2 matches at 12 bases. The CDR3 is made up of 16 amino acids. The germline V gene encodes CDR1 MGHDK and CDR2 SYGVNS. V shed 6 bases and J 6 bases; nucleotides not matched to a gene: 12. The CDR3 coding sequence is TGTGCCAGCAGCCAAGACGCGCTAGCGGGAGGGACCGAGCAGTACTTC. Translated, it gives CASSQDALAGGTEQYF.

This clonotype was seen repeatedly, ten times or more. The V call is TRBV27, the J call TRBJ2-7; perhaps TRBD2 as D (6 bases). Germline loops: CDR1 MNHEY, CDR2 SMNVEV (reference sequence). The length of the CDR3 is 14 residues. V shed 5 bases and J shed 0 bases, with 11 bases lying between them. This CDR3 is CASSGLASSYEQYF. The CDR3 DNA sequence: TGTGCCAGCAGTGGTCTAGCGAGCTCCTACGAGCAGTACTTC.

With regard to this clonotype: Given a much more abundant clone one base away, this may be a read error. V gene TRBV27 combines with J gene TRBJ2-7; TRBD2 might be the D (6 bases). This CDR3 region has 14 residues. Germline CDR1 and CDR2: MNHEY and SMNVEV (reference sequence). V lost 7 bases and J lost 5, with 18 bases in between. DNA of the CDR3: TGTGCCAGCACGCGGACTATTGCCCCCCACGAGCAGTACTTC. It is translated as CASTRTIAPHEQYF.

This clonotype was recorded a few times. The J gene is TRBJ2-3, the V gene TRBV15, with D possibly being TRBD2 (5 bases). The length of the CDR3 is 16 residues. V was pared by 0 bases and J by 1 base, with 11 bases between. CDR1 is LNHNV and CDR2 is YYDKDF in the germline V gene (reference sequence). The CDR3: CATSRDLLGGTDTQYF. Written as DNA, the CDR3 is TGTGCCACCAGCAGAGATCTCCTCGGGGGCACAGATACGCAGTATTTT.

CDR3 DNA: TGTGCCAGCAGCTCTCTCCTGGGGCGCCGGACAAGCTCCTACGAGCAGTACTTC. It is translated as CASSSLLGRRTSSYEQYF. The chain uses TRBV6-5 and TRBJ2-7, with D possibly matching TRBD1 (5 bases). The CDR3 is 18 residues long. CDR1 MNHEY and CDR2 SVGAGI come from the germline V gene. V was shortened by 6 bases and J by 0 bases, with 24 bases between the two germline ends.

The chain is built from TRBV4-2 and TRBJ2-7, with 8 bases lining up with TRBD2. CDR1 is LGHNA, CDR2 YNFKEQ, per germline. The junction had 4 bases not matched to a gene; V was cut back by 0 bases and J by 0 bases. This CDR3 comprises 16 residues. The CDR3 is CASSQEGLAGSYEQYF. CDR3 DNA: TGTGCCAGCAGCCAAGAAGGCCTAGCGGGCTCCTACGAGCAGTACTTC.

The chain recombines TRBV4-1 with TRBJ2-3, with 9 nucleotides matching TRBD2. Per the germline V gene, CDR1 is MGHRA and CDR2 is YSYEKL. The CDR3 is 20 residues long. J gave up 2 bases and V 0 bases, and 15 bases lay outside the gene matches. The CDR3 coding sequence is TGCGCCAGCAGCCAAGAGAGCGCGGGGATTAGCGGGGGACTCACAGATACGCAGTATTTT. Translated, it gives CASSQESAGISGGLTDTQYF.

At least ten counts were recorded for this clonotype. This chain links TRBV6-2 or TRBV6-3 with TRBJ2-3; D call uncertain. V was trimmed by 8 bases and J by 0 bases, leaving 12 bases between them. The CDR3 contains 14 residues. Germline V lookup: CDR1 MNHEY, CDR2 SVGEGT. The CDR3 region has the DNA TGTGCCAGCCTTTCCGTAACTAGCACAGATACGCAGTATTTT. Protein: CASLSVTSTDTQYF.

On this clonotype: A much larger clone lies one base from this, so it may be a read error. The rearrangement uses TRBV6-2 or TRBV6-3 and TRBJ1-5; D is uncertain. The V gene's germline CDR1 is MNHEY and CDR2 SVGEGT. This CDR3 region has 13 residues. The CDR3 DNA sequence: TGTGCCAGCGGTCAAGATAGCAATCAGCCCCTGCATTTT. It encodes CASGQDSNQPLHF.

Regarding this clonotype: Mismatch with germline at one junction end may stem from a read error. V usage is TRBV20-1 and J usage is TRBJ2-1; D not certain. The germline V gene has CDR1 DFQATT and CDR2 SNEGSKA (reference sequence). There are 12 residues in the CDR3. CDR3: CGAPDSPPEQFF. The CDR3 DNA follows: TGCGGTGCTCCCGACTCCCCTCCTGAGCAGTTCTTC.

Regarding this clonotype: A clone one base away is much larger, so this may be a read error. This chain links TRBV15 with TRBJ2-2; possibly TRBD2 for D (6 bases). V was cut by 0 bases and J by 4 bases, with 15 bases left in between. This CDR3 comprises 17 residues. CDR1 and CDR2 from the germline V gene are LNHNV and YYDKDF (reference sequence). The CDR3 loop is CATSRDMPGAFTGELFF. CDR3 bases: TGTGCCACCAGCAGAGATATGCCGGGAGCTTTCACCGGGGAGCTGTTTTTT.

This clonotype was seen at least ten times. The CDR3 reads CASSSRRGTDTQYF. The DNA for the CDR3 is TGTGCCAGCAGTTCTCGGAGGGGCACAGATACGCAGTATTTT. The rearrangement joins TRBV6-6 to TRBJ2-3, with D perhaps TRBD2 (6 bases). V lost 4 bases, J lost 1 base, and 9 bases lay in between. The CDR3 contains 14 residues. CDR1 is MNHNY and CDR2 is SVGAGI in the germline V gene (reference sequence).

This clonotype has only a few counts. The chain uses TRBV7-6 and TRBJ2-1; D is unresolved. The CDR3 covers 16 residues. Germline V gives CDR1 SGHVS, CDR2 FNYEAQ. V dropped 1 base and J dropped 0 bases, with 10 bases sitting between them. Here the CDR3 reads CASSLEAASSYNEQFF. For the CDR3, the DNA is TGTGCCAGCAGCTTAGAGGCGGCTAGCTCCTACAATGAGCAGTTCTTC.

About this clonotype: This may arise from a read error, as a much more abundant clone is one base away. The chain couples TRBV20-1 to TRBJ1-1; D gene ambiguous. CDR1 is DFQATT, CDR2 SNEGSKA, per germline (reference sequence). The CDR3 has 15 residues. V dropped 2 bases and J dropped 1 base, with 14 bases sitting between them. The CDR3 DNA sequence: TGCAGTGCTAGAACCCAACAGAGACCGAACACTGAAGCTTTCTTT. The encoded protein is CSARTQQRPNTEAFF.

The chain couples TRBV5-1 to TRBJ1-2; D uncertain. V lost 0 bases and J 9 bases, leaving 12 bases between the germline ends. The germline gives CDR1 SGHRS, CDR2 YFSETQ. The CDR3 totals 13 residues. In DNA, the CDR3 is TGCGCCAGCAGCTTGGTGGCGGAGTTCAGCTACACCTTC. Protein: CASSLVAEFSYTF.

The rearrangement links TRBV5-1 to TRBJ2-7; the D gene is possibly TRBD2 (6 bases). The CDR3 has 14 amino acids. The germline V and J ends were trimmed by 4 bases and 4 bases, with 15 bases remaining between them. Germline lookup yields CDR1 SGHRS and CDR2 YFSETQ. As DNA, the CDR3 is TGCGCCAGCAGCACCGGAGGGATCTTTTACGAGCAGTACTTC. Its translation is CASSTGGIFYEQYF.

This clonotype was seen only once. This chain connects TRBV4-1 to TRBJ2-1; D remains ambiguous. Trimming left V 5 bases short and J 3 bases short, with 17 bases between. The CDR3 extends over 16 amino acids. Looked up from germline, CDR1 is MGHRA and CDR2 is YSYEKL. CDR3 protein: CASSSGRPWDYNEQFF. CDR3 nucleotides: TGCGCCAGCAGCTCCGGAAGGCCTTGGGACTACAATGAGCAGTTCTTC.

As for this clonotype: A read error may account for a junction end that differs from germline. V is TRBV3-1 and J is TRBJ2-5; D is undetermined. This CDR3 region has 11 residues. Germline V CDR1 and CDR2: LGHDT, YNNKEL (reference sequence). CDR3 DNA: TGTGCCAGCAGACAAGTCGAGACCCAGTACTTC. Amino acids: CASRQVETQYF.

Regarding this clonotype: A much larger clone differs by one base, so this may be a read error. The V call is TRBV27, the J call TRBJ1-5, with TRBD1 matching over 7 bases. Germline V gene lookup returns CDR1 MNHEY and CDR2 SMNVEV (reference sequence). This CDR3 has 15 amino acids. The CDR3 is CASSSGTVSNRPQHF. DNA of the CDR3: TGTGCCAGCAGTTCCGGGACAGTAAGCAATCGGCCCCAGCATTTT.

Many counts were recorded for this clonotype. The chain has TRBV20-1 and TRBJ1-2; no reliable D call. The V gene lost 3 bases and the J gene lost 4 bases, with 3 bases spanning the gap. This CDR3 comprises 10 residues. In germline, CDR1 is DFQATT, CDR2 SNEGSKA (reference sequence). CDR3 amino acids: CSASRYGYTF. The CDR3 nucleotides are TGCAGTGCTAGTCGCTATGGCTACACCTTC.

In this sample, this clonotype turned up once. V and J are TRBV28 and TRBJ2-2; 11 bases are shared with TRBD1. CDR3 size: 15 residues. Losses at the gene ends were 8 bases for V and 7 bases for J; bases not matched to a gene: 9. Germline CDR1 is MDHEN and CDR2 is SYDVKM. The CDR3 nucleotides read TGTGCCAGCGTCTTCCGGGACAGGGGGTTCGGGGAGCTGTTTTTT. Its protein product is CASVFRDRGFGELFF.

The gene calls are TRBV28 and TRBJ2-2; 7 nucleotides line up with TRBD1. Germline loops: CDR1 MDHEN, CDR2 SYDVKM. V lost 3 bases and J lost 4; bases outside the gene matches: 8. The CDR3 is 16 amino acids. The CDR3 sequence: CASSFPRGRGTGELFF. The DNA for the CDR3 is TGTGCCAGCAGTTTCCCAAGGGGGCGCGGCACCGGGGAGCTGTTTTTT. The complete variable domain, with remaining parts taken from reference TRBV28 and TRBJ2-2, reads DVKVTQSSRYLVKRTGEKVFLECVQDMDHENMFWYRQDPGLGLRLIYFSYDVKMKEKGDIPEGYSVSREKKERFSLILESASTNQTSMYLCASSFPRGRGTGELFFGEGSRLTVL.

The table lists this clonotype with many counts. The chain is built from TRBV28 and TRBJ2-1; 10 bases are a match to TRBD2. The CDR3 is 16 residues long. Germline V gives CDR1 MDHEN, CDR2 SYDVKM. With 4 bases clipped from V and 4 bases from J, the junction kept 7 bases outside the gene matches. The DNA for the CDR3 is TGTGCCAGCAGTTCCACCGGGACTAGCGCTTACAATGAGCAGTTCTTC. The encoded protein is CASSSTGTSAYNEQFF.

The J gene is TRBJ1-1, the V gene TRBV11-2; D possibly corresponds to TRBD1 (6 bases). Trimming took off 4 bases at V and 3 bases at J, with 15 bases between the two ends. CDR3 length: 15 amino acids. CDR1 is SGHAT and CDR2 is FQNNGV in the germline V gene. CDR3 coding DNA: TGTGCCAGCAGCTCGAGGCAGGGGAGGCACACTGAAGCTTTCTTT. Protein product: CASSSRQGRHTEAFF.

With regard to this clonotype: Since a much larger clone is just one base distant, this may be a read error. The V call is TRBV27, the J call TRBJ1-3; D call uncertain. The germline CDR1 and CDR2 sequences are MNHEY and SMNVEV (reference sequence). CDR3 size: 13 residues. Trimming cost V 6 bases and J 0 bases, with 6 bases left between them. CDR3 bases: TGTGCCAGCAGGTTCAGCTCTGGAAACACCATATATTTT. It codes for CASRFSSGNTIYF.

This clonotype came up a few times. The chain is built from TRBV20-1 and TRBJ1-2; D gene ambiguous. CDR1 and CDR2 (germline): DFQATT, SNEGSKA (reference sequence). The CDR3 runs to 14 residues. Trimming left V 1 base short and J 0 bases short, with 9 bases between. The CDR3: CSARVQPSNYGYTF. CDR3 coding DNA: TGCAGTGCTAGAGTTCAGCCGTCTAACTATGGCTACACCTTC.

The chain employs TRBV4-1 and TRBJ2-3, with TRBD1 as a possible D gene (5 bases). Trimming left V 1 base short and J 6 bases short, with 20 bases between. The CDR3 is 17 amino acids. CDR1 and CDR2 (germline): MGHRA, YSYEKL. This CDR3 reads CASSQAPSGIAGDTQYF. The CDR3 DNA is TGCGCCAGCAGCCAAGCCCCCTCAGGGATAGCAGGGGATACGCAGTATTTT.

This clonotype has a count of ten or more. This chain uses TRBV28 with TRBJ2-1, with D possibly being TRBD2 (6 bases). CDR3 length equals 12 residues. Germline V CDR1 and CDR2: MDHEN, SYDVKM. Trimming took off 3 bases at V and 10 bases at J, with 10 bases between the two ends. CDR3 amino acids: CASSLPTSEQFF. The CDR3, as DNA: TGTGCCAGCAGTTTGCCCACTAGCGAGCAGTTCTTC.

About this clonotype: This may stem from a read error, because a much larger clone lies one nucleotide away. The genes are TRBV28 and TRBJ2-7; 7 nucleotides agree with TRBD2. The CDR3 is 14 residues long. Germline CDR1 is MDHEN and CDR2 is SYDVKM. V gave up 5 bases and J gave up 1 base; unmatched junction bases: 5. The CDR3 loop is CASSPPAGSYEQYF. CDR3 in DNA: TGTGCCAGCAGTCCCCCAGCGGGATCCTACGAGCAGTACTTC. The full variable domain, its missing parts supplied by reference TRBV28 and TRBJ2-7, is DVKVTQSSRYLVKRTGEKVFLECVQDMDHENMFWYRQDPGLGLRLIYFSYDVKMKEKGDIPEGYSVSREKKERFSLILESASTNQTSMYLCASSPPAGSYEQYFGPGTRLTVT.

This chain joins TRBV7-8 and TRBJ2-1, with D perhaps matching TRBD1 (6 bases). The germline CDR1 and CDR2 sequences are SGHVS and FQNEAQ. Deletions cut 6 bases from V and 2 bases from J, with 17 bases between. The CDR3 covers 16 residues. This CDR3 reads CASSQDRDTTYNEQFF. CDR3 coding DNA: TGTGCCAGCAGTCAGGACCGGGACACCACCTACAATGAGCAGTTCTTC.